Listed here are 32 T cell receptor beta chains from one sample, sequenced in a study of T cells after yellow fever vaccination. MiXCR, applied by TCRdb to the 5' RACE reads, yields one record per CDR3 protein. The data contain roughly 500,000 distinct CDR3 sequences, 15% to 20% of them singletons. The input for sequencing was PBMCs, taken 15 days after the yellow fever booster vaccination. The receptors stem from a young man who received the YFV17D yellow fever vaccine.

The V and J genes are TRBV24-1 and TRBJ2-5, with D perhaps TRBD2 (6 bases). This CDR3 spans 13 amino acids. Germline V gene data show CDR1 as KGHDR and CDR2 as SFDVKD. V gave up 5 bases and J gave up 4 bases, with 10 bases separating them. Here the CDR3 reads CATSGSGGETQYF. The CDR3, as DNA: TGTGCCACCAGTGGATCCGGGGGAGAGACCCAGTACTTC.

This sequence joins TRBV20-1 and TRBJ2-2, with 16 bases aligning to TRBD2. The length of the CDR3 is 19 residues. Trimming removed 0 bases from V and 4 bases from J; junction bases left unmatched: 8. Germline CDR1 DFQATT, CDR2 SNEGSKA (reference sequence). CDR3 sequence reads: CSARDLGLAGGLCTGELFF. For the CDR3, the DNA is TGCAGTGCTAGAGACCTGGGACTAGCGGGAGGGCTGTGCACCGGGGAGCTGTTTTTT.

The rearrangement uses TRBV29-1 and TRBJ2-7; D is possibly TRBD2 (6 bases). Germline lookup yields CDR1 SQVTM and CDR2 ANQGSEA. The germline V and J ends were trimmed by 7 bases and 6 bases, with 19 bases remaining between them. The CDR3 spans 13 residues. CDR3 nucleotides: TGCAGCGGTCCCGGCGAACGGGGGAGCGAGCAGTACTTC. It codes for CSGPGERGSEQYF.

V gene TRBV6-1 combines with J gene TRBJ2-1; TRBD2 matches at 7 bases. J was trimmed by 5 bases and V by 7 bases; bases with no gene match: 5. CDR1 is MNHNS, CDR2 SASEGT, per germline. The CDR3 sequence is 13 residues long. For the CDR3, the DNA is TGTGCCAGCAAGCGGGACGCAAACAATGAGCAGTTCTTC. It is translated as CASKRDANNEQFF.

This clonotype turned up a few times. This chain connects TRBV6-1 to TRBJ2-2, with D unclear. The CDR3 runs 16 residues. Germline CDR1 and CDR2: MNHNS and SASEGT. The V end lost 5 bases, the J end lost 4 bases, and 17 bases lay between the germline ends. The DNA of the CDR3 is TGTGCCAGCAGTCGCCGGGCTCCCCACCTCACCGGGGAGCTGTTTTTT. It yields the protein CASSRRAPHLTGELFF.

This clonotype was recorded a few times. This chain uses TRBV11-1 with TRBJ1-1; D is possibly TRBD1 (5 bases). The V and J ends lost 0 bases and 1 base respectively, with 18 bases between them. The CDR3 sequence is 18 residues long. Germline-derived CDR1 and CDR2 are SGHAT and FQDESV (reference sequence). CDR3 region: CASSLAPGRRAPNTEAFF. In DNA, the CDR3 is TGTGCCAGCAGCTTAGCGCCGGGACGGAGAGCCCCGAACACTGAAGCTTTCTTT. Based on the CDR3 plus reference TRBV11-1 and TRBJ1-1, the full variable domain is EAEVAQSPRYKITEKSQAVAFWCDPISGHATLYWYRQILGQGPELLVQFQDESVVDDSQLPKDRFSAERLKGVDSTLKIQPAELGDSAMYLCASSLAPGRRAPNTEAFFGQGTRLTVV.

J is TRBJ2-1 and V is TRBV10-3, with 10 bases lining up with TRBD2. Germline loops: CDR1 ENHRY, CDR2 SYGVKD. Trimming cost V 7 bases and J 9 bases; bases outside gene matches: 6. The length of the CDR3 is 13 residues. Here the CDR3 DNA reads TGTGCCATCATGGTAGCGGGAGGTACTGAGCAGTTCTTC. Protein product: CAIMVAGGTEQFF.

This clonotype turned up a few times. The rearrangement links TRBV25-1 to TRBJ1-4; 8 nucleotides align to TRBD1. Looked up from germline, CDR1 is MGHDK and CDR2 is SYGVNS. Unmatched junction bases numbered 7, after V lost 6 bases and J lost 7 bases. The length of the CDR3 is 14 residues. CDR3 coding DNA: TGTGCCAGCAGATCGGACAGGGCCGCTGAAAAACTGTTTTTT. Its protein is CASRSDRAAEKLFF.

This clonotype was observed a few times. The J gene is TRBJ2-3, the V gene TRBV7-2; 12 bases match TRBD2. CDR1 and CDR2 (germline): SGHTA, FQGNSA. The trim removed 1 base at V and 5 bases at J, leaving 1 base unmatched. The CDR3 has 15 amino acids. The CDR3 sequence: CASSLGTSGVDTQYF. Written as DNA, the CDR3 is TGTGCCAGCAGCTTAGGGACTAGCGGGGTAGATACGCAGTATTTT. Full variable domain (rest looked up from reference TRBV7-2 and TRBJ2-3): GAGVSQSPSNKVTEKGKDVELRCDPISGHTALYWYRQSLGQGLEFLIYFQGNSAPDKSGLPSDRFSAERTGGSVSTLTIQRTQQEDSAVYLCASSLGTSGVDTQYFGPGTRLTVL.

The V call is TRBV7-2, the J call TRBJ2-1, with TRBD2 identical over 7 bases. The CDR3 spans 15 residues. Germline lookup yields CDR1 SGHTA and CDR2 FQGNSA. V was pared by 2 bases and J by 8 bases, with 9 bases of the junction left unmatched. The CDR3, as DNA: TGTGCCAGCAGCTTAAGGGAGGGAGGGCCTGATGAGCAGTTCTTC. Translating gives CASSLREGGPDEQFF.

The rearrangement joins TRBV5-1 to TRBJ2-7, with 7 bases fitting TRBD2. CDR3 length: 15 amino acids. Trimming removed 1 base from V and 1 base from J; junction bases left unmatched: 5. Germline values: CDR1 SGHRS, CDR2 YFSETQ. The CDR3 DNA reads as TGCGCCAGCAGCTTGATGGTAGCGGGTTCCTACGAGCAGTACTTC. Translation gives CASSLMVAGSYEQYF.

Regarding this clonotype: Sequence at one end of the junction differs from germline and may be a read error. The chain joins TRBV7-7 to TRBJ2-5; 9 positions agree with TRBD1. Germline-derived CDR1 and CDR2 are SSHAT and FNYEAQ (reference sequence). The CDR3 has 15 amino acids. The CDR3 coding sequence is TGTGCTAGCAGCATAACAGGGGGCGCGGGAGAGACCCAGTACTTC. Its translation: CASSITGGAGETQYF.

This rearrangement joins TRBV9 to TRBJ1-2; D is ambiguous. Germline CDR1 SGDLS, CDR2 YYNGEE. The CDR3 covers 12 residues. Trimming pared 2 bases from V and 8 bases from J, leaving 10 bases between. CDR3 coding DNA: TGTGCCAGCAGCGTGGCCCTCGGCGGCTACACCTTC. Its translation: CASSVALGGYTF.

A single count supports this clonotype. The V call is TRBV20-1, the J call TRBJ2-1; D gene ambiguous. The length of the CDR3 is 13 residues. With 6 bases removed from V and 4 bases from J, the gap between germline ends came to 13 bases. Germline lookup yields CDR1 DFQATT and CDR2 SNEGSKA (reference sequence). The CDR3 DNA is TGCAGTGCCCCTCAAGACCATTACAATGAGCAGTTCTTC. The encoded protein is CSAPQDHYNEQFF.

In its sample, this clonotype was seen a few times. The chain links TRBV5-6 to TRBJ2-3, with 8 bases fitting TRBD1. CDR1 is SGHDT and CDR2 is YYEEEE in the germline V gene. The CDR3 runs to 16 residues. V dropped 0 bases and J dropped 4; count of bases not matched to a gene: 7. The CDR3 loop is CASSLAGRGLSDTQYF. The CDR3 bases are TGTGCCAGCAGCTTGGCCGGCAGGGGGCTGTCAGATACGCAGTATTTT.

V and J are TRBV20-1 and TRBJ1-1; D not certain. V lost 6 bases and J 5 bases, leaving 10 bases between the germline ends. CDR3 length equals 11 residues. Germline-derived CDR1 and CDR2 are DFQATT and SNEGSKA (reference sequence). This CDR3 is CSARPGTEAFF. The DNA for the CDR3 is TGCAGTGCGCGTCCAGGAACTGAAGCTTTCTTT.

The sample holds a few counts of this clonotype. The chain joins TRBV20-1 to TRBJ2-7; D tentatively fits TRBD1 or TRBD2 (5 bases each). The CDR3 loop spans 12 amino acids. Per the germline V gene, CDR1 is DFQATT and CDR2 is SNEGSKA (reference sequence). V dropped 7 bases and J dropped 6 bases, with 16 bases sitting between them. The CDR3 sequence: CSDPGRNFEQYF. In DNA form, the CDR3 reads TGCAGTGACCCGGGACGTAATTTCGAGCAGTACTTC.

In this sample, this clonotype turned up a few times. The CDR3 here is CASSTRDALEVEQYF. CDR3 sequence (DNA): TGTGCCAGCAGCACTCGGGACGCTCTTGAGGTCGAGCAGTACTTC. This sequence joins TRBV5-4 and TRBJ2-7; possibly TRBD1 or TRBD2 for D (5 bases each). The CDR3 covers 15 residues. Germline V CDR1 and CDR2: SGHNT, YYREEE (reference sequence). The V gene lost 4 bases and the J gene lost 6 bases, with 20 bases spanning the gap.

The rearrangement links TRBV11-3 to TRBJ2-5; no clear D. The germline V and J ends were trimmed by 4 bases and 4 bases, with 13 bases remaining between them. Germline V gene data show CDR1 as SGHNT and CDR2 as YENEEA. The CDR3 sequence is 14 residues long. The CDR3 DNA reads TGTGCCAGCAGCTGGGGTGGTCCGGGAGAGACCCAGTACTTC. Translated, it gives CASSWGGPGETQYF.

At least ten counts were recorded for this clonotype. This chain connects TRBV7-2 to TRBJ2-7; D gene uncertain. CDR1 and CDR2 (germline): SGHTA, FQGNSA. This CDR3 contains 14 residues. Deletions cut 1 base from V and 2 bases from J, with 9 bases between. DNA of the CDR3: TGTGCCAGCAGCTTAGAGGCAGGAACCTACGAGCAGTACTTC. Amino acid sequence: CASSLEAGTYEQYF.

This clonotype was observed a few times. The genes are TRBV20-1 and TRBJ2-2; perhaps TRBD2 as D (5 bases). This CDR3 has 14 amino acids. The V gene lost 6 bases and the J gene lost 1 base, with 12 bases spanning the gap. Germline V gene lookup returns CDR1 DFQATT and CDR2 SNEGSKA (reference sequence). This CDR3 reads CSARIGGNTGELFF. The CDR3 DNA is TGCAGTGCCAGGATCGGAGGGAACACCGGGGAGCTGTTTTTT.

V is TRBV19 and J is TRBJ2-3; D remains ambiguous. The CDR3 length is 13 residues. The ends were cut back, 3 bases at V and 5 bases at J, with 9 bases in the middle. Per germline, CDR1 LNHDA and CDR2 SQIVND (reference sequence). In nucleotides, the CDR3 is TGTGCCAGTAGTATTTCTGCCGGAGATACGCAGTATTTT. Its translation: CASSISAGDTQYF.

The J gene is TRBJ2-7, the V gene TRBV20-1, with a weak D call TRBD2 (5 bases). The CDR3 spans 13 residues. Germline V gene data show CDR1 as DFQATT and CDR2 as SNEGSKA (reference sequence). The germline V and J ends were trimmed by 6 bases and 3 bases, with 15 bases remaining between them. CDR3: CSASRTDDYEQYF. The CDR3 region has the DNA TGCAGTGCATCCCGGACTGACGACTACGAGCAGTACTTC.

The sample holds many counts of this clonotype. This chain connects TRBV20-1 to TRBJ1-5; 7 bases line up with TRBD1. Germline V gene lookup returns CDR1 DFQATT and CDR2 SNEGSKA (reference sequence). The CDR3 is 13 amino acids. V lost 2 bases to trimming and J lost 5 bases; unmatched junction nucleotides: 3. The DNA for the CDR3 is TGCAGTGCTAGAAGGCAGGGGGATCAGCCCCAGCATTTT. Its translation: CSARRQGDQPQHF.

The V call is TRBV6-1, the J call TRBJ2-1; 8 bases match TRBD1. The V gene end was trimmed by 7 bases and the J gene end by 4 bases; junction bases not matched to a gene: 9. From germline, CDR1 is MNHNS and CDR2 SASEGT. There are 15 residues in the CDR3. The CDR3 region is CASKALTGEYNEQFF. The CDR3, as DNA: TGTGCCAGCAAGGCACTGACAGGGGAGTACAATGAGCAGTTCTTC.

CDR3 protein: CASTWGGNTGELFF. DNA of the CDR3: TGTGCCAGCACCTGGGGGGGGAACACCGGGGAGCTGTTTTTT. This sequence joins TRBV27 and TRBJ2-2; 7 bases line up with TRBD2. Germline lookup yields CDR1 MNHEY and CDR2 SMNVEV (reference sequence). The CDR3 runs 14 residues. V shed 7 bases, J shed 1 base, and the junction held 3 bases outside the gene matches.

The V gene is TRBV7-2, the J gene TRBJ2-7, with 10 bases that match TRBD2. The CDR3 is made up of 15 amino acids. V trimming: 5 bases; J trimming: 4 bases; junction bases outside the gene matches: 8. Germline V gene sequence: CDR1 SGHTA, CDR2 FQGNSA. Here the CDR3 reads CASSLGLADIYEQYF. The CDR3 coding sequence is TGTGCCAGCAGCCTCGGACTAGCGGACATTTACGAGCAGTACTTC.

This clonotype was counted between two and nine times. The chain carries TRBV5-1 and TRBJ2-5; 9 bases are a match to TRBD1. The CDR3 runs to 14 residues. The germline CDR1 and CDR2 sequences are SGHRS and YFSETQ. With 2 bases clipped from V and 5 bases from J, the junction kept 4 bases outside the gene matches. CDR3: CASSLQGTGETQYF. The CDR3 nucleotides read TGCGCCAGCAGCTTACAGGGGACAGGGGAGACCCAGTACTTC.

This chain joins TRBV5-1 and TRBJ2-7, with 11 bases matching TRBD2. CDR1 is SGHRS, CDR2 YFSETQ, per germline. Losses at the gene ends were 8 bases for V and 2 bases for J; bases not matched to a gene: 6. The CDR3 contains 14 residues. The CDR3 DNA reads TGCGCCAGTCGAGTAGCGGGAGGGCCCTACGAGCAGTACTTC. Its translation is CASRVAGGPYEQYF.

The V gene is TRBV12-3 or TRBV12-4, the J gene TRBJ2-7; weak D call: TRBD1 (6 bases). This CDR3 has 15 residues. The V end lost 5 bases, the J end lost 3 bases, and 17 bases lay between the germline ends. The chain's CDR3 is CASSTGQNGGYEQYF. CDR3 sequence (DNA): TGTGCCAGCAGTACAGGACAGAACGGAGGCTACGAGCAGTACTTC.

This clonotype was observed a handful of times. The CDR3 nucleotides read TGCGCCAGCAGCACCCGGACGGGAAGCTCTGGGGCCAACGTCCTGACTTTC. It specifies CASSTRTGSSGANVLTF. The chain combines TRBV5-1 with TRBJ2-6, with D maybe TRBD2 (5 bases). V lost 4 bases to trimming and J lost 0 bases, with 14 bases between them. Germline V gene sequence: CDR1 SGHRS, CDR2 YFSETQ. This CDR3 contains 17 residues.

This clonotype was found a few times. This rearrangement joins TRBV7-2 to TRBJ1-3, with 9 bases matching TRBD1. This CDR3 region has 16 residues. J was trimmed by 1 base and V by 5 bases; bases with no gene match: 6. Looked up from germline, CDR1 is SGHTA and CDR2 is FQGNSA. The CDR3: CASSLGQGLSGNTIYF. CDR3 in DNA: TGTGCCAGCAGCCTTGGACAGGGGCTATCTGGAAACACCATATATTTT. The whole variable domain, remainder taken from reference TRBV7-2 and TRBJ1-3, is GAGVSQSPSNKVTEKGKDVELRCDPISGHTALYWYRQSLGQGLEFLIYFQGNSAPDKSGLPSDRFSAERTGGSVSTLTIQRTQQEDSAVYLCASSLGQGLSGNTIYFGEGSWLTVV.